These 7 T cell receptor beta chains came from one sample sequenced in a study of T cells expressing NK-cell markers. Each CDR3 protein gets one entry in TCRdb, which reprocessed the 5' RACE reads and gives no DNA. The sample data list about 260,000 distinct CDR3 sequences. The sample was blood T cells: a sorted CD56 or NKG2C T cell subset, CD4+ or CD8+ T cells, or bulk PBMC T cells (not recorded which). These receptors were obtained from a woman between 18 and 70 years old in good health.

The CDR3 sequence: CSALEFSSYNEQFF. V and J are TRBV20-1 and TRBJ2-1. CDR3 size: 14 residues. CDR1 and CDR2 (germline): DFQATT, SNEGSKA (reference sequence).

CDR3: CSARTGTSVNEQFF. The rearrangement uses TRBV20-1 and TRBJ2-1; TCRdb reports TRBD2, a call that lacks DNA to check it against. The CDR3 spans 14 residues. Looked up from germline, CDR1 is DFQATT and CDR2 is SNEGSKA (reference sequence).

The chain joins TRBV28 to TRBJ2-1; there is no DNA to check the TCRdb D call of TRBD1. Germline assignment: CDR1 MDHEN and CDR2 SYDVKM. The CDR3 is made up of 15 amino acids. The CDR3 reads CASRSPDGRGWQQFF.

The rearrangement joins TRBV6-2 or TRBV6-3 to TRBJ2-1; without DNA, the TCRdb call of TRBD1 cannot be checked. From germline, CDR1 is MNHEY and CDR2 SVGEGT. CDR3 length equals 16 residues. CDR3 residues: CASSYPLIGSYNEQFF.

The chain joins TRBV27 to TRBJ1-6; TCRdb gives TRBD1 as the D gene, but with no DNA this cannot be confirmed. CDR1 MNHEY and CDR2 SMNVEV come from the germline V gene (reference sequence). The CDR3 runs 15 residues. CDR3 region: CASSNGGRDNSPLHF.

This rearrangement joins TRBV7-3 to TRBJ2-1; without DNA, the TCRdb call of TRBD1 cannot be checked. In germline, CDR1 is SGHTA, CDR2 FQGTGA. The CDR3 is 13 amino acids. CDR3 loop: CASSYDSGYPQFF.

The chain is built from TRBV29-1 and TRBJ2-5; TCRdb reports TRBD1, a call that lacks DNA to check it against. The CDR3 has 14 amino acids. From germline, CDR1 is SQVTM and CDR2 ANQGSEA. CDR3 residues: CSVPRGTDQETQYF.